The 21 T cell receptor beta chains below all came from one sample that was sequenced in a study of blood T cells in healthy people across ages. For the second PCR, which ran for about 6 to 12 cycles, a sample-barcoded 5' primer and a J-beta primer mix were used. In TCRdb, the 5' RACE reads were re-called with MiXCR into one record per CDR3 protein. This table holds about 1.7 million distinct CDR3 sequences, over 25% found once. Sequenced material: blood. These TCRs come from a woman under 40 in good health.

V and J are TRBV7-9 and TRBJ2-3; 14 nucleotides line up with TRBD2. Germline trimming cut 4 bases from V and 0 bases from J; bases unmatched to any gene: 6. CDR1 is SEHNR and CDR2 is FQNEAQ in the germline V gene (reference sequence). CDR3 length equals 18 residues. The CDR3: CASSSGLAGVPSTDTQYF. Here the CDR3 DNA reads TGTGCCAGCAGCTCGGGACTAGCGGGGGTACCTAGCACAGATACGCAGTATTTT. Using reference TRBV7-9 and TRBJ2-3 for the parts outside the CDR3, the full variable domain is DTGVSQNPRHKITKRGQNVTFRCDPISEHNRLYWYRQTLGQGPEFLTYFQNEAQLEKSRLLSDRFSAERPKGSFSTLEIQRTEQGDSAMYLCASSSGLAGVPSTDTQYFGPGTRLTVL.

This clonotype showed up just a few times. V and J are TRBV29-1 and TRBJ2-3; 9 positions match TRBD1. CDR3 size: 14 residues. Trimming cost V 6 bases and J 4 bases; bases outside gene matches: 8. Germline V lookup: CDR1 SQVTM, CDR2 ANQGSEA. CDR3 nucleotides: TGCAGCGTCGTCCGGGACAGGGCGGCAGATACGCAGTATTTT. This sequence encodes CSVVRDRAADTQYF.

CDR3 residues: CASSQDSGGWGQGSTEAFF. CDR3 bases: TGTGCCAGCAGCCAAGATTCGGGGGGTTGGGGACAGGGGTCCACTGAAGCTTTCTTT. This chain joins TRBV3-1 and TRBJ1-1; 10 positions match TRBD1. Per germline, CDR1 LGHDT and CDR2 YNNKEL (reference sequence). The ends lost 0 bases at V and 4 bases at J; junction bases unmatched: 14. The CDR3 consists of 19 residues.

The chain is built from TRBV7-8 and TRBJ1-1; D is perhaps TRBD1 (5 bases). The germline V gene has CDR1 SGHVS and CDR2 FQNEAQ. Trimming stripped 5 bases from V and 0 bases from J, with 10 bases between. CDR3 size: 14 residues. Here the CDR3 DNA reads TGTGCCAGCAGCCCGACAGTAGTGAACACTGAAGCTTTCTTT. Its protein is CASSPTVVNTEAFF.

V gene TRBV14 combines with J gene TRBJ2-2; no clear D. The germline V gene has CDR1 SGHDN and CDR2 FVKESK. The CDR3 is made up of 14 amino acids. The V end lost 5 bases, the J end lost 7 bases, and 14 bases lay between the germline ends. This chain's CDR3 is CASSFQQLGGELFF. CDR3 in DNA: TGTGCCAGCAGCTTCCAGCAGCTCGGCGGGGAGCTGTTTTTT.

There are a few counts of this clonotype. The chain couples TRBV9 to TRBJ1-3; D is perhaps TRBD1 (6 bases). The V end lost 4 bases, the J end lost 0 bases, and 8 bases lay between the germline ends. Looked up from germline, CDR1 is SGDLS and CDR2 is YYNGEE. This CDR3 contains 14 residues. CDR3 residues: CASSTGISGNTIYF. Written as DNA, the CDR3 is TGTGCCAGCAGCACAGGGATCTCTGGAAACACCATATATTTT.

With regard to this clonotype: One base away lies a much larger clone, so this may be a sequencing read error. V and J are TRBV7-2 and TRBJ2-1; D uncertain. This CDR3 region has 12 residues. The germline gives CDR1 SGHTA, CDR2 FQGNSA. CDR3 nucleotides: TGTGCCAGCAGCTTAGGTTGGGATGAGCAGTGCTTC. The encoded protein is CASSLGWDEQCF.

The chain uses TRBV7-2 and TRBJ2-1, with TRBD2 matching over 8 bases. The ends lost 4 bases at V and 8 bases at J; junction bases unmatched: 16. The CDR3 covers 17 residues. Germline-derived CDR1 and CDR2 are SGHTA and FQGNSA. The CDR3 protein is CASSSDGGLGITDEQFF. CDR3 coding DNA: TGTGCCAGCAGCTCCGATGGGGGACTAGGAATTACGGATGAGCAGTTCTTC.

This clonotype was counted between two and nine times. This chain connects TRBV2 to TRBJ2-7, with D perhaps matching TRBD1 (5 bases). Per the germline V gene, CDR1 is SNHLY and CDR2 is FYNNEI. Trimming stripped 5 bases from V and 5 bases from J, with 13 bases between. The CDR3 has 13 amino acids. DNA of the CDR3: TGTGCCAGCAGTATAGGACAAGACGACGAGCAGTACTTC. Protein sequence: CASSIGQDDEQYF.

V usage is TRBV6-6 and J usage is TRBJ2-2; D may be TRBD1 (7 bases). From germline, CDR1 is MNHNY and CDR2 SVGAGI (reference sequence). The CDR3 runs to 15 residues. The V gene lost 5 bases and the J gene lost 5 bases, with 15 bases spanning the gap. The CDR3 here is CASSPGAGGTGELFF. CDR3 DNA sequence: TGTGCCAGCAGTCCTGGGGCAGGGGGGACCGGGGAGCTGTTTTTT.

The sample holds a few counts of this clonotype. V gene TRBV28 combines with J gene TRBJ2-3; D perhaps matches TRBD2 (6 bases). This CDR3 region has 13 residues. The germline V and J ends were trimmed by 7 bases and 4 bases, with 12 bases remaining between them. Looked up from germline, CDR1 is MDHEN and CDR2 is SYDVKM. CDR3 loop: CASNSREPDTQYF. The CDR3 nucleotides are TGTGCCAGCAATTCCCGGGAGCCAGATACGCAGTATTTT.

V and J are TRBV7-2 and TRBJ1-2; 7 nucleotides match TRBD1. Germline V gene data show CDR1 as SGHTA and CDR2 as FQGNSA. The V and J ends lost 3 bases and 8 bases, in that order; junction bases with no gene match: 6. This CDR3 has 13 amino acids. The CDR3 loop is CASSLHRGIGYTF. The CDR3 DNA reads TGTGCCAGCAGCTTGCACAGGGGAATCGGCTACACCTTC.

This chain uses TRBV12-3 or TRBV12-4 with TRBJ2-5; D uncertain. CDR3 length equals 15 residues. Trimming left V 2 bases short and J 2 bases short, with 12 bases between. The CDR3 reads CASSLTLSGQETQYF. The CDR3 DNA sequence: TGTGCCAGCAGTTTAACCCTGTCCGGTCAAGAGACCCAGTACTTC.

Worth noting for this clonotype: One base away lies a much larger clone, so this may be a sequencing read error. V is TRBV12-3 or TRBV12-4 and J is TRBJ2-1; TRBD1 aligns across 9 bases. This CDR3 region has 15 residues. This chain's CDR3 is CACSLTGGRSDEQFF. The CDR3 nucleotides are TGTGCCTGCAGTTTGACAGGGGGGAGGTCGGATGAGCAGTTCTTC.

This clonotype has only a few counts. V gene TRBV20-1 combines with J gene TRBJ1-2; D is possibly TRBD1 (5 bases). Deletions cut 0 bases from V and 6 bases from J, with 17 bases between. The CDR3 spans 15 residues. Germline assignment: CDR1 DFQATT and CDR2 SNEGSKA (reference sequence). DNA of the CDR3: TGCAGTGCTAGAGATCGGGGGAGGGGCAGGAATGGCTACACCTTC. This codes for CSARDRGRGRNGYTF.

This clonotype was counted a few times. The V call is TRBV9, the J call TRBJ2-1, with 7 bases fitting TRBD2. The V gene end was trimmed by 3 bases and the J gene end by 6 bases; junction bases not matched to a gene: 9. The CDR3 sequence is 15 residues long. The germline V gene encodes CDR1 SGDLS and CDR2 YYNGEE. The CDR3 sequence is CASSAFSGGSNEQFF. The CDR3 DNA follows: TGTGCCAGCAGCGCATTTTCTGGCGGGAGCAATGAGCAGTTCTTC.

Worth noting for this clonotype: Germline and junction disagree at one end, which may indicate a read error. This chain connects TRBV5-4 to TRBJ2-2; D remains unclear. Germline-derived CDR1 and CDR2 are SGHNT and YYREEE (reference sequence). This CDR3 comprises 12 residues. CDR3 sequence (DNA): TGTACCAGCAGCGTGTGGACCGGGGAGCTGTTTTTT. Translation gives CTSSVWTGELFF.

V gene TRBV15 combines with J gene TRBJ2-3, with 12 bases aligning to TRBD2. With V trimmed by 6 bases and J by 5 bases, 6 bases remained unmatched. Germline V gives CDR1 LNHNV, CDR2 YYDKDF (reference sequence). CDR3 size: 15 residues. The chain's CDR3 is CATSLLAGGLDTQYF. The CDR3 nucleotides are TGTGCCACCAGTTTACTAGCGGGGGGCCTAGATACGCAGTATTTT.

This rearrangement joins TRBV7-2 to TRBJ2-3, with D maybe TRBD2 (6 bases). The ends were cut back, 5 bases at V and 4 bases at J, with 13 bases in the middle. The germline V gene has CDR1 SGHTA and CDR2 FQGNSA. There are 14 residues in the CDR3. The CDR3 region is CASSASPGADTQYF. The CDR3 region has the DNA TGTGCCAGCAGCGCTTCACCGGGGGCAGATACGCAGTATTTT.

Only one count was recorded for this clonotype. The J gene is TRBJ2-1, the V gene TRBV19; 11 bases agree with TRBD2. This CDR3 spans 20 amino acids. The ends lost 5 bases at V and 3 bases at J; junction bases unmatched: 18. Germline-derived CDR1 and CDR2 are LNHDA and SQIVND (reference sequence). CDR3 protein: CASSEGLAGGERHYYNEQFF. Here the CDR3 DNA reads TGTGCCAGTAGTGAGGGATTAGCGGGAGGGGAGCGGCATTACTACAATGAGCAGTTCTTC.

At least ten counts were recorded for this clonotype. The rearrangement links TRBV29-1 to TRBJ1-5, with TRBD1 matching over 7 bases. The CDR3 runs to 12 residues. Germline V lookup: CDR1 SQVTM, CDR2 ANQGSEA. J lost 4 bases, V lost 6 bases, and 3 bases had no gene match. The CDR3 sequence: CSVGTDNQPQHF. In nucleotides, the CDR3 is TGCAGCGTGGGGACAGATAATCAGCCCCAGCATTTT.